The 30 T cell receptor beta chains reported below all come from one sample, sequenced in a study of T cells in Graves' hyperthyroidism and ophthalmopathy. Amplified TCR beta CDR3 regions came from RNA transcripts. Carried out on the TCR CDR3, a first-round RT-PCR used the HTBI primer set. TCRdb independently ran MiXCR on the multiplex PCR reads; one entry per CDR3 protein. Here the sample spans about 520,000 distinct CDR3 sequences, roughly 24% being singletons. Specimen: blood. These TCRs come from a woman aged 25-40 years with Graves' ophthalmopathy.

The chain joins TRBV6-5 to TRBJ1-6; D remains unclear. V was shortened by 0 bases and J by 9 bases, with 3 bases between the two germline ends. The CDR3 totals 12 residues. Germline CDR1 and CDR2: MNHEY and SVGAGI. CDR3 nucleotides: TGTGCCAGCAGTTACTCGACTTCACCCCTCCACTTT. Translating it yields CASSYSTSPLHF.

This clonotype has more than one count but fewer than ten. The rearrangement links TRBV6-2 or TRBV6-3 to TRBJ2-7; 7 nucleotides match TRBD2. V lost 2 bases, J lost 3 bases, and 4 bases stayed unmatched. Germline V gene sequence: CDR1 MNHEY, CDR2 SVGEGT. This CDR3 has 14 residues. In nucleotides, the CDR3 is TGTGCCAGCAGTTACCTTCCGGGGGGCTACGAGCAGTACTTC. It yields the protein CASSYLPGGYEQYF.

The V call is TRBV27, the J call TRBJ1-6; tentatively, D is TRBD1 (5 bases). Deletions cut 6 bases from V and 9 bases from J, with 15 bases between. The CDR3 contains 14 residues. Germline V CDR1 and CDR2: MNHEY, SMNVEV (reference sequence). The CDR3 bases are TGTGCCAGCAGCGAGGGGCGGGGGGGTTCACCCCTCCACTTT. It codes for CASSEGRGGSPLHF.

This chain links TRBV6-1 with TRBJ2-7; D remains ambiguous. Between the trimmed V and J ends, which lost 10 bases and 0 bases, there was a span of 10 bases. This CDR3 spans 12 amino acids. CDR1 is MNHNS and CDR2 is SASEGT in the germline V gene. CDR3 nucleotides: TGTGCCATCAGACCGCTCTCCTACGAGCAGTACTTC. This gives the protein CAIRPLSYEQYF.

Ten or more counts support this clonotype. CDR3 DNA sequence: TGTGCCAGCACGAGGGGCACCGGGGAGCTGTTTTTT. It encodes CASTRGTGELFF. This rearrangement joins TRBV6-1 to TRBJ2-2; D might be TRBD1 or TRBD2, each matching 5 bases. Germline V gives CDR1 MNHNS, CDR2 SASEGT. Trimming pared 7 bases from V and 4 bases from J, leaving 7 bases between. CDR3 size: 12 residues.

This chain connects TRBV4-1 to TRBJ2-5; TRBD1 agrees at 9 bases. V trimming: 4 bases; J trimming: 5 bases; junction bases outside the gene matches: 5. This CDR3 has 14 residues. Germline-derived CDR1 and CDR2 are MGHRA and YSYEKL. The CDR3 DNA reads as TGCGCCAGCAGCCGGGACAGGGCCCCCGAGACCCAGTACTTC. Its protein product is CASSRDRAPETQYF.

This clonotype has only a few counts. This chain connects TRBV12-3 or TRBV12-4 to TRBJ2-4, with a possible D match to TRBD2 (5 bases). The CDR3 totals 17 residues. Trimming removed 5 bases at V and 9 bases at J, with 26 bases between. CDR3 region: CASSTGITKTFGSIQYF. The CDR3 DNA reads as TGTGCCAGCAGTACGGGGATAACAAAAACATTCGGGTCCATTCAGTACTTC.

At least ten counts were recorded for this clonotype. The chain has TRBV19 and TRBJ1-6; D uncertain. This CDR3 contains 16 residues. From germline, CDR1 is LNHDA and CDR2 SQIVND (reference sequence). V was trimmed by 9 bases and J by 7 bases, leaving 22 bases between them. The CDR3 nucleotides read TGTGCCAGCAATCCCGCGGTGGGGAACAAAAATTCACCCCTCCACTTT. Translation gives CASNPAVGNKNSPLHF.

This clonotype was picked up many times. The rearrangement links TRBV4-1 to TRBJ1-5, with D uncertain. CDR1 MGHRA and CDR2 YSYEKL come from the germline V gene. The CDR3 runs 17 residues. Trimming cost V 0 bases and J 0 bases, with 12 bases left between them. CDR3 protein: CASSQEPLTTSNQPQHF. The CDR3 DNA follows: TGCGCCAGCAGCCAAGAACCCCTGACAACTAGCAATCAGCCCCAGCATTTT.

This clonotype showed up many times. The rearrangement uses TRBV4-2 and TRBJ2-2; TRBD2 might be the D (6 bases). Germline-derived CDR1 and CDR2 are LGHNA and YNFKEQ. V lost 0 bases and J 1 base, leaving 15 bases between the germline ends. This CDR3 comprises 18 residues. In DNA, the CDR3 is TGTGCCAGCAGCCAAGACACCGGGACTCCTTTGAACACCGGGGAGCTGTTTTTT. This sequence encodes CASSQDTGTPLNTGELFF.

This clonotype was observed at least ten times. The chain links TRBV12-3 or TRBV12-4 to TRBJ2-7; D perhaps matches TRBD2 (7 bases). CDR3 length equals 16 residues. The V and J ends lost 5 bases and 1 base respectively, with 18 bases between them. CDR3 residues: CASSLGAGVKSYEQYF. DNA for the CDR3: TGTGCCAGCAGTCTGGGGGCGGGGGTAAAATCCTACGAGCAGTACTTC.

The chain has TRBV20-1 and TRBJ2-6; 7 positions match TRBD1. The CDR3 has 15 amino acids. CDR1 and CDR2 (germline): DFQATT, SNEGSKA (reference sequence). V lost 6 bases, J lost 0 bases, and 5 bases stayed unmatched. CDR3 residues: CSADGTASGANVLTF. In DNA form, the CDR3 reads TGCAGTGCCGACGGGACAGCCTCTGGGGCCAACGTCCTGACTTTC.

This chain connects TRBV12-3 or TRBV12-4 to TRBJ2-2, with TRBD2 matching 8 bases. The ends lost 7 bases at V and 0 bases at J; junction bases unmatched: 10. This CDR3 contains 17 residues. CDR3 in amino acids: CASNRRGRGANTGELFF. Written as DNA, the CDR3 is TGTGCCAGCAACCGACGGGGGCGGGGGGCGAACACCGGGGAGCTGTTTTTT.

This chain uses TRBV19 with TRBJ2-5; D is unclear. In germline, CDR1 is LNHDA, CDR2 SQIVND (reference sequence). CDR3 size: 14 residues. Trimming left V 5 bases short and J 5 bases short, with 15 bases between. Here the CDR3 DNA reads TGTGCCAGTAGTCTTGAATGGGCTGGGGAGACCCAGTACTTC. Its translation: CASSLEWAGETQYF. The complete variable domain, with remaining parts taken from reference TRBV19 and TRBJ2-5, reads DGGITQSPKYLFRKEGQNVTLSCEQNLNHDAMYWYRQDPGQGLRLIYYSQIVNDFQKGDIAEGYSVSREKKESFPLTVTSAQKNPTAFYLCASSLEWAGETQYFGPGTRLLVL.

A remark on this clonotype: Given a much more abundant clone one base away, this may be a read error. The J gene is TRBJ2-5, the V gene TRBV20-1, with 7 nucleotides matching TRBD1. The CDR3 spans 14 residues. CDR1 and CDR2 (germline): DFQATT, SNEGSKA (reference sequence). The CDR3 is CSARPWTGKETRYF. The CDR3 DNA reads as TGCAGTGCCAGACCTTGGACAGGAAAAGAGACCCGGTACTTC.

In this sample, this clonotype turned up a few times. V and J are TRBV6-1 and TRBJ1-6; the D gene is possibly TRBD1 (6 bases). CDR3 length equals 14 residues. Germline loops: CDR1 MNHNS, CDR2 SASEGT. Deletions cut 2 bases from V and 9 bases from J, with 11 bases between. This CDR3 reads CASSELGGGSPLHF. In DNA, the CDR3 is TGTGCCAGCAGTGAATTGGGGGGCGGTTCACCCCTCCACTTT.

This clonotype was seen ten or more times. The chain has TRBV7-8 and TRBJ1-2; weak D call: TRBD1 (6 bases). This CDR3 contains 13 residues. Trimming took 5 bases from V and 7 from J, leaving 14 bases between them. Germline values: CDR1 SGHVS, CDR2 FQNEAQ. The CDR3 loop reads CASSRQDGVGYTF. The CDR3 DNA is TGTGCCAGCAGCCGACAGGATGGAGTTGGCTACACCTTC.

The chain uses TRBV12-3 or TRBV12-4 and TRBJ1-1, with TRBD1 matching 8 bases. J gave up 1 base and V 4 bases, and 11 bases lay outside the gene matches. This CDR3 has 17 residues. The CDR3 DNA reads as TGTGCCAGCAGTTCCCACAGCCAGGGGGCGCGGAACACTGAAGCTTTCTTT. Amino acids: CASSSHSQGARNTEAFF.

This clonotype was recorded at least ten times. V is TRBV12-3 or TRBV12-4 and J is TRBJ2-5; 8 bases fit TRBD1. Trimming cost V 4 bases and J 2 bases; bases outside gene matches: 9. The CDR3 is made up of 16 amino acids. CDR3 protein: CASSSRTGNLQETQYF. The CDR3 nucleotides read TGTGCCAGCAGTTCTAGGACAGGGAACCTTCAAGAGACCCAGTACTTC.

In regard to this clonotype: One base away lies a much larger clone, so this may be a sequencing read error. This rearrangement joins TRBV4-2 to TRBJ2-2; 10 nucleotides agree with TRBD1. The CDR3 has 16 amino acids. The germline gives CDR1 LGHNA, CDR2 YNFKEQ. CDR3 sequence (DNA): TGTGCCAGCAGCCATGGACAGGGGGGCGACACCGGGGAGCTGCTTTTT. The encoded protein is CASSHGQGGDTGELLF.

The rearrangement uses TRBV28 and TRBJ1-5; D gene unclear. Germline-derived CDR1 and CDR2 are MDHEN and SYDVKM. Trimming removed 5 bases from V and 3 bases from J, with 17 bases in between. The CDR3 is 16 amino acids. CDR3 in amino acids: CASSLAPGIFNQPQHF. The CDR3 DNA is TGTGCCAGCAGTCTGGCCCCGGGCATCTTCAATCAGCCCCAGCATTTT.

About this clonotype: It may be a read error: a sequence one base away is much more abundant. The conserved closing phenylalanine or tryptophan is absent in this CDR3, likely reflecting a read error. The CDR3 DNA is TGTGCCAGCAGTTACCCAGGGGGCTATGGCTACACCTAC. This translates into CASSYPGGYGYTY. The chain links TRBV6-2 or TRBV6-3 to TRBJ1-2, with 7 bases that match TRBD1. The CDR3 has 13 residues. The trim removed 2 bases at V and 4 bases at J, leaving 1 base unmatched. Germline CDR1 reads MNHEY; CDR2 reads SVGEGT.

This clonotype was seen repeatedly, ten times or more. The DNA for the CDR3 is TGTGCCAGCAGTTTCGGACAGGGCCGAGCGAACACTGAAGCTTTCTTT. Encoded protein: CASSFGQGRANTEAFF. The J gene is TRBJ1-1, the V gene TRBV28, with 8 nucleotides matching TRBD1. This CDR3 region has 16 residues. Germline CDR1 is MDHEN and CDR2 is SYDVKM. V lost 3 bases and J lost 1; bases outside the gene matches: 7. Looking up the rest from reference TRBV28 and TRBJ1-1 gives the full variable domain: DVKVTQSSRYLVKRTGEKVFLECVQDMDHENMFWYRQDPGLGLRLIYFSYDVKMKEKGDIPEGYSVSREKKERFSLILESASTNQTSMYLCASSFGQGRANTEAFFGQGTRLTVV.

This clonotype was picked up one time. V usage is TRBV6-2 or TRBV6-3 and J usage is TRBJ1-1, with D possibly being TRBD1 (6 bases). Germline CDR1 is MNHEY and CDR2 is SVGEGT. V lost 6 bases to trimming and J lost 1 base, with 12 bases between them. The CDR3 extends over 14 amino acids. This CDR3 reads CASRRMGQNTEAFF. In DNA form, the CDR3 reads TGTGCCAGCAGGCGTATGGGACAGAACACTGAAGCTTTCTTT.

This clonotype was observed many times. The V gene is TRBV20-1, the J gene TRBJ1-1, with D tentatively TRBD1 (6 bases). Germline V lookup: CDR1 DFQATT, CDR2 SNEGSKA (reference sequence). The CDR3 consists of 14 residues. V lost 2 bases and J 5 bases, leaving 15 bases between the germline ends. For the CDR3, the DNA is TGCAGTGCTAGAACCGGACTAGGGGGAACTGAAGCTTTCTTT. Its translation is CSARTGLGGTEAFF.

There are a few counts of this clonotype. The chain carries TRBV9 and TRBJ2-7; a weak D match, TRBD2 (6 bases). There are 14 residues in the CDR3. Trimming removed 1 base from V and 2 bases from J, with 10 bases in between. Germline CDR1 reads SGDLS; CDR2 reads YYNGEE. The CDR3 is CASSVSGGTYEQYF. In DNA, the CDR3 is TGTGCCAGCAGCGTATCTGGGGGGACCTACGAGCAGTACTTC.

This clonotype was observed a handful of times. The CDR3 is CASSYLTANTEAFF. In DNA form, the CDR3 reads TGTGCCAGCAGTTACCTGACAGCCAACACTGAAGCTTTCTTT. The gene calls are TRBV6-5 and TRBJ1-1; a weak D match, TRBD1 (5 bases). The CDR3 is made up of 14 amino acids. Germline V lookup: CDR1 MNHEY, CDR2 SVGAGI. V lost 2 bases and J lost 2, with 9 bases in between.

The V gene is TRBV6-1, the J gene TRBJ1-1; 11 bases fit TRBD1. Looked up from germline, CDR1 is MNHNS and CDR2 is SASEGT. The trim removed 6 bases at V and 4 bases at J, leaving 7 bases unmatched. CDR3 length equals 15 residues. The CDR3 loop reads CASSSGTGGSTEAFF. CDR3 bases: TGTGCCAGCAGCTCCGGGACAGGGGGAAGCACTGAAGCTTTCTTT.

The genes are TRBV19 and TRBJ1-1, with D possibly being TRBD1 (5 bases). This CDR3 comprises 15 residues. Trimming removed 1 base from V and 1 base from J, with 10 bases in between. Germline CDR1 reads LNHDA; CDR2 reads SQIVND (reference sequence). In DNA, the CDR3 is TGTGCCAGTAGTATAGCTGACAGTTGGAACACTGAAGCTTTCTTT. It specifies CASSIADSWNTEAFF.

The CDR3 spells CASSHATGHSNQPQHF. The CDR3 DNA follows: TGTGCCAGCAGCCACGCGACAGGACATAGCAATCAGCCCCAGCATTTT. J is TRBJ1-5 and V is TRBV27; the D gene is possibly TRBD1 (6 bases). The CDR3 contains 16 residues. The V end was cut by 6 bases, the J end by 0 bases, with 15 bases between. The germline V gene has CDR1 MNHEY and CDR2 SMNVEV (reference sequence).